This passage covers 27 T cell receptor beta chains from one sample sequenced in a study of identical twins. TCRdb re-called the 5' RACE reads with MiXCR, one entry per CDR3 protein. The sample yields a few hundred thousand distinct CDR3 sequences, around 8.8% seen once. These data also featured in a second study, about yellow fever vaccine responses in identical twins.

The sequenced sample consisted of CD8+ T cells sorted from blood. Receptor source: a woman under 30 in good health.

The V call is TRBV7-8, the J call TRBJ2-1, with TRBD2 identical over 12 bases. V shed 8 bases, J shed 1 base, and the junction held 6 bases outside the gene matches. The CDR3 has 16 residues. Looked up from germline, CDR1 is SGHVS and CDR2 is FQNEAQ. CDR3 DNA: TGTGCCAGCCTCCTAGCGGGGGGGCCGTCCTACAATGAGCAGTTCTTC. Protein: CASLLAGGPSYNEQFF.

This clonotype was found a few times. J is TRBJ2-1 and V is TRBV7-8; 13 bases fit TRBD2. J was trimmed by 3 bases and V by 6 bases; bases with no gene match: 11. This CDR3 has 18 amino acids. The germline V gene has CDR1 SGHVS and CDR2 FQNEAQ. The CDR3 sequence: CASRPLAGGLNGYNEQFF. In nucleotides, the CDR3 is TGTGCCAGCAGGCCACTAGCGGGGGGGCTCAACGGCTACAATGAGCAGTTCTTC.

The CDR3 here is CAIETDSYEQYF. CDR3 nucleotides: TGTGCCATAGAGACAGACTCCTACGAGCAGTACTTC. The V gene is TRBV10-3, the J gene TRBJ2-7, with a tentative D call TRBD1 (5 bases). Germline lookup yields CDR1 ENHRY and CDR2 SYGVKD. This CDR3 comprises 12 residues. V was shortened by 9 bases and J by 0 bases, with 9 bases between the two germline ends.

This clonotype was counted only a few times. The V gene is TRBV9, the J gene TRBJ2-2, with TRBD2 matching over 8 bases. V shed 4 bases, J shed 0 bases, and the junction held 11 bases outside the gene matches. CDR1 and CDR2 from the germline V gene are SGDLS and YYNGEE. The CDR3 contains 18 residues. CDR3 region: CASSPDLNSGTNTGELFF. The CDR3 DNA follows: TGTGCCAGCAGCCCGGACTTAAATAGCGGGACGAACACCGGGGAGCTGTTTTTT.

This clonotype was seen ten or more times. This chain joins TRBV12-3 or TRBV12-4 and TRBJ2-7; D assignment may be TRBD1 or TRBD2 (5 bases each). This CDR3 region has 12 residues. Trimming took 5 bases from V and 3 from J, leaving 8 bases between them. This chain's CDR3 is CASSGDGYEQYF. The CDR3, as DNA: TGTGCCAGCAGTGGGGACGGCTACGAGCAGTACTTC.

This clonotype was detected many times. This chain links TRBV7-9 with TRBJ2-7; a weak D match, TRBD1 (7 bases). V dropped 3 bases and J dropped 3 bases, with 18 bases sitting between them. Germline assignment: CDR1 SEHNR and CDR2 FQNEAQ (reference sequence). The CDR3 runs 16 residues. CDR3 loop: CASSFPGGRGDYEQYF. The CDR3 DNA is TGTGCCAGCAGCTTCCCCGGTGGCAGGGGGGACTACGAGCAGTACTTC.

This clonotype came up many times. The chain employs TRBV4-1 and TRBJ1-1, with D possibly being TRBD1 (6 bases). V lost 2 bases, J lost 3 bases, and 10 bases lay in between. CDR1 MGHRA and CDR2 YSYEKL come from the germline V gene. This CDR3 has 14 amino acids. Here the CDR3 reads CASSQIQGDTEAFF. The CDR3 bases are TGCGCCAGCAGCCAAATACAGGGTGACACTGAAGCTTTCTTT.

This chain uses TRBV28 with TRBJ2-3; the match to TRBD2 covers 7 bases. Germline CDR1 reads MDHEN; CDR2 reads SYDVKM. Trimming at V came to 3 bases and at J to 4 bases, leaving 10 bases not matched to a gene. The CDR3 length is 16 residues. The CDR3 DNA is TGTGCCAGCAGTTTCTTCCCCGGACTAGAGGCAGATACGCAGTATTTT. Its protein product is CASSFFPGLEADTQYF.

This clonotype came up a few times. The genes are TRBV5-4 and TRBJ2-1; 12 nucleotides align to TRBD2. The CDR3 is 15 amino acids. Trimming cost V 5 bases and J 5 bases; bases outside gene matches: 5. From germline, CDR1 is SGHNT and CDR2 YYREEE (reference sequence). The CDR3 reads CASRNLAGGDNEQFF. In DNA, the CDR3 is TGTGCCAGCAGAAACCTAGCGGGAGGGGACAATGAGCAGTTCTTC.

The rearrangement joins TRBV6-1 to TRBJ2-7, with 8 bases that match TRBD2. Germline CDR1 reads MNHNS; CDR2 reads SASEGT. V lost 1 base to trimming and J lost 3 bases; unmatched junction nucleotides: 8. The CDR3 is 16 residues long. CDR3 residues: CASSEEAGGASYEQYF. The CDR3 DNA follows: TGTGCCAGCAGTGAAGAAGCCGGGGGGGCAAGCTACGAGCAGTACTTC.

This chain connects TRBV18 to TRBJ2-1; D remains unclear. Germline V gives CDR1 KGHSH, CDR2 LQKENI. V was trimmed by 5 bases and J by 3 bases, leaving 23 bases between them. This CDR3 has 18 residues. This CDR3 reads CASSANLPDNPYYNEQFF. The CDR3 DNA sequence: TGTGCCAGCTCAGCAAACCTCCCAGACAACCCATACTACAATGAGCAGTTCTTC. Based on the CDR3 plus reference TRBV18 and TRBJ2-1, the full variable domain is NAGVMQNPRHLVRRRGQEARLRCSPMKGHSHVYWYRQLPEEGLKFMVYLQKENIIDESGMPKERFSAEFPKEGPSILRIQQVVRGDSAAYFCASSANLPDNPYYNEQFFGPGTRLTVL.

This clonotype has only a few counts. The V gene is TRBV12-3 or TRBV12-4, the J gene TRBJ2-5, with 10 bases identical to TRBD1. The CDR3 extends over 13 amino acids. V dropped 6 bases and J dropped 5; count of bases not matched to a gene: 3. CDR3 region: CASRSGQGETQYF. CDR3 DNA sequence: TGTGCCAGCAGGTCGGGACAGGGGGAGACCCAGTACTTC.

At least ten counts were recorded for this clonotype. V is TRBV5-5 and J is TRBJ2-2; TRBD1 matches 9 bases. CDR1 and CDR2 (germline): SGHKS, YYEKEE (reference sequence). With V trimmed by 4 bases and J by 5 bases, 9 bases remained unmatched. The length of the CDR3 is 16 residues. This chain's CDR3 is CASSEKTGGRTGELFF. The DNA of the CDR3 is TGTGCCAGCAGCGAAAAGACAGGGGGACGTACCGGGGAGCTGTTTTTT. Full variable domain (missing parts from reference TRBV5-5 and TRBJ2-2): DAGVTQSPTHLIKTRGQQVTLRCSPISGHKSVSWYQQVLGQGPQFIFQYYEKEERGRGNFPDRFSARQFPNYSSELNVNALLLGDSALYLCASSEKTGGRTGELFFGEGSRLTVL.

V usage is TRBV5-1 and J usage is TRBJ2-1; D is uncertain. There are 13 residues in the CDR3. Germline V gene sequence: CDR1 SGHRS, CDR2 YFSETQ. The V end was cut by 1 base, the J end by 3 bases, with 5 bases between. The DNA for the CDR3 is TGCGCCAGCAGCTTGTTCGACTACAATGAGCAGTTCTTC. As protein: CASSLFDYNEQFF.

This clonotype was counted only a few times. This chain connects TRBV6-5 to TRBJ2-5, with 11 bases identical to TRBD1. This CDR3 spans 15 amino acids. Germline trimming cut 7 bases from V and 4 bases from J; bases unmatched to any gene: 8. CDR1 is MNHEY and CDR2 is SVGAGI in the germline V gene. The CDR3, as DNA: TGTGCCAGCAATTTAGGACAGGGGGCAGGAGAGACCCAGTACTTC. It is translated as CASNLGQGAGETQYF.

V is TRBV7-9 and J is TRBJ2-5, with D maybe TRBD1 (6 bases). The length of the CDR3 is 14 residues. The germline gives CDR1 SEHNR, CDR2 FQNEAQ (reference sequence). Deletions cut 5 bases from V and 2 bases from J, with 12 bases between. Written as DNA, the CDR3 is TGTGCCAGCAGCCCTAGGACAGATCAAGAGACCCAGTACTTC. Its translation: CASSPRTDQETQYF.

This chain connects TRBV28 to TRBJ2-3; 7 nucleotides match TRBD1. The ends lost 4 bases at V and 1 base at J; junction bases unmatched: 11. Germline-derived CDR1 and CDR2 are MDHEN and SYDVKM. The length of the CDR3 is 17 residues. CDR3 amino acids: CASSSHRGTRGTDTQYF. The CDR3 region has the DNA TGTGCCAGCAGTTCACACAGGGGTACGAGAGGCACAGATACGCAGTATTTT.

This clonotype appeared many times. V usage is TRBV29-1 and J usage is TRBJ2-7; 8 nucleotides line up with TRBD1. Germline V gene lookup returns CDR1 SQVTM and CDR2 ANQGSEA. The V segment lost 3 bases and the J segment 5 bases; nucleotides outside the gene matches: 3. The CDR3 covers 12 residues. The chain's CDR3 is CSVEVQGDEQYF. DNA of the CDR3: TGCAGCGTTGAGGTACAGGGGGACGAGCAGTACTTC.

Many counts were recorded for this clonotype. The chain employs TRBV6-1 and TRBJ2-3; TRBD2 agrees at 11 bases. CDR1 MNHNS and CDR2 SASEGT come from the germline V gene. This CDR3 has 18 residues. Trimming at V came to 6 bases and at J to 2 bases, leaving 13 bases not matched to a gene. CDR3 sequence reads: CASSLAGGYSPATDTQYF. The CDR3 nucleotides read TGTGCCAGCAGCCTAGCGGGGGGATACTCACCGGCCACAGATACGCAGTATTTT.

The rearrangement joins TRBV5-6 to TRBJ2-1, with 12 bases identical to TRBD2. Germline CDR1 reads SGHDT; CDR2 reads YYEEEE. This CDR3 spans 17 amino acids. Trimming cost V 2 bases and J 3 bases; bases outside gene matches: 6. CDR3 sequence: CASSFRTSGMDYNEQFF. CDR3 nucleotides: TGTGCCAGCAGCTTTAGGACTAGCGGGATGGACTACAATGAGCAGTTCTTC.

This clonotype was observed a few times. This chain joins TRBV4-1 and TRBJ2-7; no firm D call. The CDR3 runs to 15 residues. Between the trimmed V and J ends, which lost 5 bases and 0 bases, there was a span of 14 bases. Germline assignment: CDR1 MGHRA and CDR2 YSYEKL. The CDR3 is CASSSDVESSYEQYF. As DNA, the CDR3 is TGCGCCAGCAGCTCGGACGTTGAGAGCTCCTACGAGCAGTACTTC.

This clonotype was seen just once. This chain uses TRBV12-3 or TRBV12-4 with TRBJ2-3; 7 bases align to TRBD2. The CDR3 runs 15 residues. The junction had 10 bases not matched to a gene; V was cut back by 5 bases and J by 5 bases. CDR3 nucleotides: TGTGCCAGCAGTGCGCCTTGGGAGGGGATAGATACGCAGTATTTT. Its protein is CASSAPWEGIDTQYF.

The chain is built from TRBV6-1 and TRBJ1-5; D remains unclear. CDR3 size: 8 residues. V lost 3 bases, J lost 12 bases, and 0 bases lay in between. CDR1 and CDR2 (germline): MNHNS, SASEGT. The CDR3: CASSDQHF. The CDR3 DNA is TGTGCCAGCAGTGACCAGCATTTT.

This clonotype was counted at least ten times. The chain links TRBV9 to TRBJ2-7; 8 bases are a match to TRBD1. From germline, CDR1 is SGDLS and CDR2 YYNGEE. V lost 4 bases and J lost 1; bases outside the gene matches: 7. This CDR3 region has 15 residues. CDR3 loop: CASSPSQGASYEQYF. CDR3 nucleotide sequence: TGTGCCAGCAGCCCAAGTCAGGGGGCTTCCTACGAGCAGTACTTC.

This chain uses TRBV20-1 with TRBJ2-2; 10 bases align to TRBD1. CDR3 length equals 15 residues. The J segment lost 6 bases and the V segment lost 6 bases, leaving 10 bases of the junction unmatched. Germline lookup yields CDR1 DFQATT and CDR2 SNEGSKA (reference sequence). The CDR3 spells CSASLGTGDAGELFF. As DNA, the CDR3 is TGCAGTGCGAGCCTCGGGACAGGGGACGCCGGGGAGCTGTTTTTT.

There are a few counts of this clonotype. The rearrangement joins TRBV6-5 to TRBJ2-7; 10 bases are shared with TRBD2. CDR1 and CDR2 from the germline V gene are MNHEY and SVGAGI. V was clipped by 0 bases and J by 3 bases; unmatched bases: 8. The CDR3 runs 17 residues. CDR3 DNA sequence: TGTGCCAGCAGTTACTCAAGCGGGGGGGACTTTCGCTACGAGCAGTACTTC. Amino acids: CASSYSSGGDFRYEQYF.

The V gene is TRBV3-1, the J gene TRBJ2-3; D remains ambiguous. Germline V CDR1 and CDR2: LGHDT, YNNKEL (reference sequence). V was cut by 4 bases and J by 5 bases, with 7 bases left in between. The CDR3 is 12 residues long. The CDR3 DNA sequence: TGTGCCAGCAGCCCAGAGGTAGATACGCAGTATTTT. As protein: CASSPEVDTQYF.